The sequence of this T cell receptor (beta chain) was determined in a study of response to subunit inactivated influenza vaccine (dated by TCRdb to the late 2010s). Broadly, across the study: To follow how T cells responded to a trivalent subunit inactivated influenza vaccine, the researchers relied on deep quantitative profiling of the T cell receptor repertoire.

CDR3 length: 15 amino acids, cysteine to phenylalanine. Only the CDR3 portion is preserved as DNA: 45 bases, with reading frame beginning at the first base. Reading the germline V gene gives CDR1 MNHNS and CDR2 SASEGT. V is pared back by 6 bases and J by 2 bases, with 16 bases lying between the germline termini. Beyond this particular receptor, the publication reports: The authors suggested that each seasonal influenza vaccination may recruit only a limited number of new T cells.

A note on this clonotype: This receptor's antigen is unknown. Base qualities were left out, and no much larger clone turns up one base away.

The method was RT-PCR. Instrument used: Illumina HiSeq 2500. TCRdb took the public reads, trimmed them with fastp at Q25, ran MiXCR for clone calling and kept in-frame beta chains. A single entry per CDR3 protein holds the most common genes and DNA from its merged rows. The sample yields about 480,000 distinct CDR3 sequences; around 25% were counted once. The ten biggest clones cover approximately 2% of the sample. The chain is made from TRBV6-1 and TRBJ2-5; TRBD1 is a possible D gene, resting on 5 matching bases. Sequencing used CD4+ T cells sorted from PBMCs, obtained roughly 5 days after vaccination. The sequence was obtained from a man in his fifties who received an inactivated influenza vaccine. Donor details come from another sample of the same person, matched by shared clones. The sequence in DNA is TGTGCCAGCAGCCTGACACAGGCCCTTCAAGAGACCCAGTACTTC. This is translated as CASSLTQALQETQYF.